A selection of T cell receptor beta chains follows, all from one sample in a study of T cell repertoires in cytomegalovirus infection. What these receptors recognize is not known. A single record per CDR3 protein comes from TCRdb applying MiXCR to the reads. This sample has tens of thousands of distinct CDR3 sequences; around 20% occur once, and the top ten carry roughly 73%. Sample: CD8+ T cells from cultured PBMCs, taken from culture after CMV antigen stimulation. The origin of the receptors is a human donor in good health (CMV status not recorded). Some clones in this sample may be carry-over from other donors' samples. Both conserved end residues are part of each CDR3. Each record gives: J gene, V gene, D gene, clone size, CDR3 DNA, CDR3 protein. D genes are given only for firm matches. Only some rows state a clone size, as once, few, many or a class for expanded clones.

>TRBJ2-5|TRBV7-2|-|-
TGTGCCAGCAGCCCCCGTTTTAGTAAAGGGCTAGAGACCCAGTACTTC
CASSPRFSKGLETQYF
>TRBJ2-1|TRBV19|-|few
TGTGCCAGTAGTATAACCTGGAGGGGGAATGAGCAGTTCTTC
CASSITWRGNEQFF
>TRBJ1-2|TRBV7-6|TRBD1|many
TGTGCCAGCAGCCCGACTGTCGGTGCCCGGACAGGGAAAAACTATGGCTACACCTTC
CASSPTVGARTGKNYGYTF
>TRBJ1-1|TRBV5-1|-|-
TGCGCCAGCAGCTCGGATCGACAGAACACTGAAGCTTTCTTT
CASSSDRQNTEAFF
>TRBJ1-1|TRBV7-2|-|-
TGTGCCAGCAGCTTAAGGTCAGACCTTTATATGAACACTGAAGCTTTCTTT
CASSLRSDLYMNTEAFF
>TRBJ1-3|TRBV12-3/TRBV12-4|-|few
TGTGCCACCTCGCCCCCCTCTGGAAACACCATATATTTT
CATSPPSGNTIYF
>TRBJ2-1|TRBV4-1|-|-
TGCGCCAGCACCGGAGGAGGCTACAATGAGCAGTTCTTC
CASTGGGYNEQFF
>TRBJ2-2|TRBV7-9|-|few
TGTGCCAGCAGTTTTAGGATCGGACAGTCGAACACCGGGGAGCTGTTTTTT
CASSFRIGQSNTGELFF
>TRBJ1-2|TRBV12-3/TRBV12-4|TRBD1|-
TGTGCCAGCAGTTTACGGCCCCAGGGGGACACCTTC
CASSLRPQGDTF
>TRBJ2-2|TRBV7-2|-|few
TGTGCCAGCAGCCTCGACCTTAACACCGGGGAGCTGTTTTTT
CASSLDLNTGELFF
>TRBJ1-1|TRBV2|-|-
TGTGCCAGCTTGGGGAACACTGAAGCTTTCTTT
CASLGNTEAFF
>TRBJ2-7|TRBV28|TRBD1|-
TGTGCCAGCAGTTCTAGGACAGGGATTAGCTACGAGCAGTACTTC
CASSSRTGISYEQYF
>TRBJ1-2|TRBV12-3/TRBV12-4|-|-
TGTGCCAGCAGTTTGGGTAGTCCGGCGCGGGAAGGCTACACCTTC
CASSLGSPAREGYTF
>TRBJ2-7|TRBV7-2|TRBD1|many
TGTGCCAGCAGGAATTCCGGGACAGGGGGCGGAGAGCAGTACTTC
CASRNSGTGGGEQYF
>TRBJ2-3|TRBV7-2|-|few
TGTGCCAGCAGCCGAATAGTCGGCACGGGGACTAGCACAGATACGCAGTATTTT
CASSRIVGTGTSTDTQYF
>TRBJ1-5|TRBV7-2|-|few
TGTGCCAGCAGCTTAGCGTCGCAGGATAGCAATCAGCCCCAGCATTTT
CASSLASQDSNQPQHF